This TCR beta chain derives from a study of blood T cells in healthy people across ages. CDR1 is LGHNA, CDR2 YNFKEQ, per germline. This CDR3 contains 15 residues. The germline V and J ends were trimmed by 0 bases and 9 bases, with 15 bases remaining between them. Study-wide points: As age increased, TCR beta diversity per million T cells fell in a roughly linear fashion.

Concerning this clonotype: Its antigen is unknown.

Researchers collected ten milliliters of peripheral blood from every single donor. The authors ran a second PCR of roughly 7 to 11 cycles using a sample-barcoded 5' primer and a J-beta primer mix. Every molecule of cDNA carried a tag from a template-switch adaptor with 12 random nucleotides. TCRdb redid the calling of the 5' RACE reads with MiXCR, one entry per CDR3 protein. Seen here are around 2 million distinct CDR3 sequences, around 42% observed once, and the top ten hold roughly 23%. This clonotype was obtained from a human donor in good health. This rearrangement joins TRBV4-2 to TRBJ2-1; unclear D gene. What was sequenced was blood. The CDR3 bases are TGTGCCAGCAGCCAAGAGGACCCAGGCGTGGCTGAGCAGTTCTTC. Protein product: CASSQEDPGVAEQFF.